This TCR beta chain is drawn from a study of T cell changes during pregnancy in multiple sclerosis. Germline values: CDR1 MNHEY, CDR2 SVGAGI. V was trimmed by 8 bases and J by 7 bases, leaving 15 bases between them. CDR3 length: 14 residues. Produced via immunoSEQ multiplex PCR; TCRdb's table is partial and in-frame only. Among fewer than 140,000 clones, about 89% were seen once, and the ten largest hold about 1.6%. This specimen was peripheral blood, taken before pregnancy. V usage is TRBV6-5 and J usage is TRBJ1-6; tentative D call: TRBD1 (6 bases). The clonotype was recovered from a female donor with multiple sclerosis, enrolled in a pregnancy study. CDR3 sequence: CASHAQGINSPLHF. The CDR3 DNA is TGTGCCAGCCATGCACAGGGAATCAATTCACCCCTCCACTTT.